Listed below are T cell receptor beta chains from one sample, sequenced in a study of blood T cell repertoires in COVID-19. Repertoires were generated with immunoSEQ multiplex PCR, while TCRdb's copy carries only in-frame clones and drops some. The table shows approximately 270,000 clones, with around 84% occurring only once. The material sequenced was PBMCs or T cells enriched from blood (not recorded which). Receptor source: a middle-aged man who had recovered from COVID-19. CDR3s include the opening cysteine and the closing phenylalanine or tryptophan. The D gene is left open where the match is weak. Rows may omit the clone size; those that give it use once, few, many or a size class.

j_gene,d_gene,abundance,v_gene,CDR3aa,CDR3nt
TRBJ2-7,-,-,TRBV19,CASSKSGHPYEQYF,TGTGCCAGTAGTAAATCCGGACACCCCTACGAGCAGTACTTC
TRBJ1-2,TRBD1,-,TRBV5-4,CASSLALSGTGGSGYTF,TGTGCCAGCAGCTTGGCTTTATCCGGGACAGGGGGTAGTGGCTACACCTTC
TRBJ1-1,TRBD1,-,TRBV5-4,CASIPDRGRTEAFF,TGTGCCAGCATCCCAGACAGGGGGAGGACTGAAGCTTTCTTT
TRBJ2-3,-,-,TRBV7-2,CASSGSRSTDTQYF,TGTGCCAGCAGCGGGAGTAGGAGCACAGATACGCAGTATTTT
TRBJ1-2,-,once,TRBV28,CASSPTRAGNYGYTF,TGTGCCAGCAGTCCCACCAGAGCAGGGAACTATGGCTACACCTTC
TRBJ2-6,TRBD1,few,TRBV19,CASVDDRGPEPGANVLTF,TGTGCCAGTGTGGACGACAGGGGGCCGGAACCTGGGGCCAACGTCCTGACTTTC
TRBJ2-7,-,-,TRBV3-1/TRBV3-2,CASSQRDYEQYF,TGTGCCAGCAGCCAGAGGGACTACGAGCAGTACTTC
TRBJ2-6,TRBD2,-,TRBV6-5,CASTQPSGGANVLTF,TGTGCCAGCACCCAACCTAGCGGCGGGGCCAACGTCCTGACTTTC
TRBJ2-1,TRBD2,-,TRBV6-2/TRBV6-3,CASSYSSGGGYNEQFF,TGTGCCAGCAGTTACTCTTCCGGCGGGGGGTACAATGAGCAGTTCTTC
TRBJ1-2,-,-,TRBV23-1,CASSQNRNGYTF,TGCGCCAGCAGTCAGAACAGGAATGGCTACACCTTC
TRBJ1-2,TRBD1,-,TRBV15,CATSRAGQGYGYTF,TGTGCCACCAGCAGAGCGGGACAGGGCTATGGCTACACCTTC
TRBJ1-2,TRBD1,-,TRBV18,CASSPLRRRGQSNYGYTF,TGTGCCAGCTCACCACTCAGGCGGAGGGGACAGTCTAACTATGGCTACACCTTC
TRBJ1-1,-,once,TRBV28,CASSSSGVGHTEAFF,TGTGCCAGCAGTTCCTCAGGGGTGGGGCACACTGAAGCTTTCTTT
TRBJ2-7,TRBD1,medium-sized,TRBV6-5,CASSYDRADPYEQYF,TGTGCCAGCAGTTACGACAGGGCCGACCCCTACGAGCAGTACTTC
TRBJ2-7,TRBD2,-,TRBV27,CASKVAGRYEQYF,TGTGCCAGCAAAGTAGCGGGGCGCTACGAGCAGTACTTC
TRBJ1-1,TRBD1,-,TRBV19,CASSIRDRVSSTEAFF,TGTGCCAGTAGTATAAGGGACAGGGTCTCGAGCACTGAAGCTTTCTTT
TRBJ2-7,TRBD1,-,TRBV27,CASSLRGTASYEQYF,TGTGCCAGCAGTTTAAGAGGGACAGCTTCCTACGAGCAGTACTTC
TRBJ1-2,-,-,TRBV2,CASSAFQGYTF,TGTGCCAGCAGTGCTTTCCAGGGCTACACCTTC
TRBJ2-3,-,-,TRBV5-1,CASSEGGTDTQYF,TGCGCCAGCAGCGAAGGAGGCACAGATACGCAGTATTTT
TRBJ2-2,-,-,TRBV9,CASSASAGGTGELFF,TGTGCCAGCAGCGCTTCAGCAGGTGGCACCGGGGAGCTGTTTTTT
TRBJ2-7,TRBD2,-,TRBV10-3,CAISGGLAYDEQYF,TGTGCCATCAGCGGGGGACTAGCTTACGACGAGCAGTACTTC
TRBJ2-1,-,-,TRBV4-1,CASSQAIHRDEANEQFF,TGCGCCAGCAGCCAAGCAATTCACCGGGATGAAGCCAATGAGCAGTTCTTC
TRBJ2-7,-,-,TRBV4-1,CASSQELQDSYEQYF,TGCGCCAGCAGCCAAGAATTACAGGACTCCTACGAGCAGTACTTC
TRBJ1-1,TRBD1,-,TRBV19,CASTRQGRNTEAFF,TGTGCCAGTACCAGACAGGGAAGGAACACTGAAGCTTTCTTT
TRBJ1-5,-,once,TRBV2,CASRWGGGNQPQHF,TGTGCCAGCAGATGGGGGGGCGGCAATCAGCCCCAGCATTTT
TRBJ2-6,-,-,TRBV13,CASSLRGPGAGANVLTF,TGTGCCAGCAGCTTAAGAGGGCCGGGGGCTGGGGCCAACGTCCTGACTTTC
TRBJ1-2,TRBD1,many,TRBV3-1/TRBV3-2,CASSHRTITGVGYTF,TGTGCCAGCAGCCACCGAACCATTACAGGGGTCGGCTACACCTTC
TRBJ2-1,-,-,TRBV30,CAYISGGLYNEQFF,TGTGCCTACATTTCTGGGGGCCTCTACAATGAGCAGTTCTTC
TRBJ2-3,TRBD1,-,TRBV19,CASSPRTGGTDTQYF,TGTGCCAGTAGTCCGCGGACAGGGGGCACAGATACGCAGTATTTT
TRBJ1-5,-,-,TRBV4-1,CASSLRGRSNQPQHF,TGCGCCAGCAGTCTAAGGGGAAGGAGCAATCAGCCCCAGCATTTT
TRBJ2-3,-,-,TRBV30,CAWSGDWSHYTDTQYF,TGTGCCTGGAGTGGCGATTGGAGCCACTACACAGATACGCAGTATTTT
TRBJ1-3,-,-,TRBV3-1/TRBV3-2,CASSQDGRVGGNTIYF,TGTGCCAGCAGCCAAGACGGCAGGGTGGGAGGAAACACCATATATTTT
TRBJ1-4,-,-,TRBV7-2,CASSGLPITNEKLFF,TGTGCCAGCAGTGGGCTGCCGATTACTAATGAAAAACTGTTTTTT
TRBJ2-1,-,-,TRBV5-1,CASRAAYNEQFF,TGCGCCAGCAGGGCAGCCTACAATGAGCAGTTCTTC
TRBJ1-2,-,-,TRBV3-1/TRBV3-2,CASSQVAAVYTF,TGTGCCAGCAGCCAAGTTGCGGCGGTCTACACCTTC
TRBJ2-1,-,-,TRBV5-1,CASSPALTGFNEQFF,TGCGCCAGCAGTCCAGCTCTGACAGGATTCAATGAGCAGTTCTTC
TRBJ1-5,-,-,TRBV11-3,CASSFTSVSNQPQHF,TGTGCCAGCAGCTTTACGTCGGTTAGTAATCAGCCCCAGCATTTT
TRBJ2-4,TRBD2,-,TRBV28,CASSFEVALGGAKNIQYF,TGTGCCAGCAGTTTCGAGGTTGCACTCGGGGGGGCCAAAAACATTCAGTACTTC
TRBJ1-2,TRBD1,-,TRBV29-1,CSARDREGYYGYTF,TGCAGCGCCCGGGACAGGGAGGGGTACTATGGCTACACCTTC
TRBJ1-2,-,-,TRBV7-2,CASSSLPSRDYF,TGTGCCAGCAGCTCCCTCCCCAGCAGGGACTACTTC
TRBJ2-5,TRBD2,-,TRBV5-4,CASSLWRGSETQYF,TGTGCCAGCAGCTTGTGGCGGGGGAGTGAGACCCAGTACTTC
TRBJ1-2,TRBD1,-,TRBV7-8,CASSSLQGSYGYTF,TGTGCCAGCAGCTCCCTACAGGGGTCGTATGGCTACACCTTC
TRBJ1-2,-,-,TRBV2,CASGVGRGGYTF,TGTGCCAGCGGAGTGGGCAGGGGTGGCTACACCTTC
TRBJ1-2,-,-,TRBV6-1,CASSSPAGGYTF,TGTGCCAGCAGTAGCCCGGCAGGTGGCTACACCTTC
TRBJ1-4,TRBD1,-,TRBV30,CAWGQGPNEKLFF,TGTGCCTGGGGACAGGGGCCTAATGAAAAACTGTTTTTT
TRBJ1-1,TRBD1,-,TRBV18,CASSPGQGTTEAFF,TGTGCCAGCTCACCCGGACAGGGGACCACTGAAGCTTTCTTT
TRBJ2-1,TRBD2,-,TRBV28,CASNPLAGVNEQFF,TGTGCCAGCAACCCACTAGCGGGAGTGAATGAGCAGTTCTTC
TRBJ2-7,-,-,TRBV6-1,CASSENPEGGAHEQYF,TGTGCCAGCAGTGAAAATCCCGAGGGCGGAGCACACGAGCAGTACTTC
TRBJ2-7,TRBD1,-,TRBV7-8,CASSRDSGTGGEQYF,TGTGCCAGCAGCCGCGATTCCGGGACAGGCGGCGAGCAGTACTTC
TRBJ1-5,-,-,TRBV6-2/TRBV6-3,CASSYSTPDQPQHF,TGTGCCAGCAGTTACTCGACACCAGATCAGCCCCAGCATTTT
TRBJ2-1,TRBD2,once,TRBV7-2,CASSFRAGGPRGGYEQFF,TGTGCCAGCAGCTTTAGAGCGGGAGGGCCTAGGGGGGGATATGAGCAGTTCTTC
TRBJ2-7,-,many,TRBV15,CATSRDLGRYEQYF,TGTGCCACCAGCAGAGATCTAGGCAGATACGAGCAGTACTTC
TRBJ2-7,-,-,TRBV4-3,CASSQSRSYEQYF,TGCGCCAGCAGCCAATCCAGGTCCTACGAGCAGTACTTC
TRBJ2-7,-,-,TRBV6-2/TRBV6-3,CASSYVGGYEQYF,TGTGCCAGCAGTTACGTGGGCGGGTACGAGCAGTACTTC
TRBJ2-1,-,-,TRBV2,CARSSDRTSAKIGEQFF,TGTGCCAGATCAAGCGACAGGACTTCAGCGAAGATCGGTGAGCAGTTCTTC
TRBJ2-3,TRBD2,-,TRBV27,CASSIVAGGPDTQYF,TGTGCCAGCAGTATTGTAGCGGGAGGGCCCGATACGCAGTATTTT
TRBJ2-7,TRBD2,-,TRBV18,CASSPGLAGDEQYF,TGTGCCAGCTCACCTGGACTAGCGGGAGACGAGCAGTACTTC
TRBJ2-5,-,-,TRBV5-1,CASSSNRAFGETQYF,TGCGCCAGCAGCTCTAACAGGGCATTTGGGGAGACCCAGTACTTC